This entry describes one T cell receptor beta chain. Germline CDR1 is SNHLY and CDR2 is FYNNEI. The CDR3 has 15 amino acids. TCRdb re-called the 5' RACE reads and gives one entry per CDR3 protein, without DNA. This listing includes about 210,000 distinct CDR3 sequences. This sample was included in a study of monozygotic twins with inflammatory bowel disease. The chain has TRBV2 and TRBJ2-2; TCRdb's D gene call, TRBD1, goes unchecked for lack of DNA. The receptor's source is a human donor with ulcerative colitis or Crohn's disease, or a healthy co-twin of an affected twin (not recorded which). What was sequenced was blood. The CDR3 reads CPSITPDTYTGELFF.